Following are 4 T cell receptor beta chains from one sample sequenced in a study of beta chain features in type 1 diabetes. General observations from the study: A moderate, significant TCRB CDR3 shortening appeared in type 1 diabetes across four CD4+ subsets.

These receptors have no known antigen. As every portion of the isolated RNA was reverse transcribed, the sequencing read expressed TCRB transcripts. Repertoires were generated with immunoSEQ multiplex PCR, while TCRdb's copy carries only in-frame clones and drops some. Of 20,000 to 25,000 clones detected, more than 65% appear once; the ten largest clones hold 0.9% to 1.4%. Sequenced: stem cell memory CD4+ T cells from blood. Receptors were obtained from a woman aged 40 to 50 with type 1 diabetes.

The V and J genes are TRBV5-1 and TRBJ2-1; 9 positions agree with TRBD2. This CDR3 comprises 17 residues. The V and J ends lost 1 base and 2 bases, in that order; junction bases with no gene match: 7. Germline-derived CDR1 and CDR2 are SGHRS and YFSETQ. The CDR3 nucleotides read TGCGCCAGCAGCTTGTCCCCAGCGGGGGGCACCTACAATGAGCAGTTCTTC. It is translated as CASSLSPAGGTYNEQFF.

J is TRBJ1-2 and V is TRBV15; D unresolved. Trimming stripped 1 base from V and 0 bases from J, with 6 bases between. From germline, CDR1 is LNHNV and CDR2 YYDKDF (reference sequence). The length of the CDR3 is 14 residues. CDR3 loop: CATSRAPTNYGYTF. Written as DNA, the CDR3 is TGTGCCACCAGCAGAGCCCCAACTAACTATGGCTACACCTTC.

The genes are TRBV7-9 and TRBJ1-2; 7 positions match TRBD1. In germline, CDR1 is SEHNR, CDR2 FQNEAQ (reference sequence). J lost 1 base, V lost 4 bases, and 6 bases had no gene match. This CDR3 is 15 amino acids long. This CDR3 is CASSSNRGYNYGYTF. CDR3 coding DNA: TGTGCCAGCAGCTCCAACAGGGGATATAACTATGGCTACACCTTC.

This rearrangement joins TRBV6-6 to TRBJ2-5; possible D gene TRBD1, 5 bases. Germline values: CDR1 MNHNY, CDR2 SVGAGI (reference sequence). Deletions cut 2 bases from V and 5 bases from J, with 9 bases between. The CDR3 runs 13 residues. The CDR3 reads CASSYQGAETQYF. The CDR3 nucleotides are TGTGCCAGCAGTTACCAGGGTGCGGAGACCCAGTACTTC.